These 6 T cell receptor beta chains originate from one sample sequenced in a study of blood T cell repertoires in COVID-19. The data were produced by immunoSEQ multiplex PCR, yet TCRdb's version contains in-frame clones alone and is incomplete. The top ten hold about 1.7% of the sample, which has 180,000 or so clones, 88% seen once. Material for sequencing was peripheral blood. Receptor source: a man in his late teens or twenties with active or convalescent COVID-19.

The rearrangement joins TRBV19 to TRBJ2-7; D unresolved. From germline, CDR1 is LNHDA and CDR2 SQIVND (reference sequence). Trimming removed 0 bases from V and 7 bases from J, with 13 bases in between. CDR3 size: 14 residues. CDR3 DNA: TGTGCCAGTAGTATAGATCGGTGGTCCGGGGAGCAGTACTTC. It translates to CASSIDRWSGEQYF.

This chain connects TRBV19 to TRBJ1-4, with 8 bases lining up with TRBD1. This CDR3 is 17 amino acids long. Unmatched junction bases numbered 10, after V lost 2 bases and J lost 5 bases. Germline assignment: CDR1 LNHDA and CDR2 SQIVND (reference sequence). CDR3 amino acids: CASSITGTPGGNEKLFF. The DNA for the CDR3 is TGTGCCAGTAGTATAACCGGCACGCCAGGGGGCAATGAAAAACTGTTTTTT.

The chain has TRBV15 and TRBJ2-2; TRBD2 matches 11 bases. V lost 5 bases, J lost 7 bases, and 12 bases stayed unmatched. This CDR3 region has 17 residues. Germline CDR1 and CDR2: LNHNV and YYDKDF (reference sequence). CDR3 sequence: CATSRSGRAEVFGELFF. CDR3 nucleotides: TGTGCCACCAGCCGTAGCGGGAGGGCCGAGGTCTTCGGGGAGCTGTTTTTT.

This clone has a handful of counts. V gene TRBV5-1 combines with J gene TRBJ1-2; D is unresolved. The CDR3 is 12 residues long. Trimming removed 2 bases from V and 6 bases from J, with 8 bases in between. The germline gives CDR1 SGHRS, CDR2 YFSETQ. The CDR3 spells CASSFEGDGYTF. The DNA of the CDR3 is TGCGCCAGCAGCTTTGAGGGAGATGGCTACACCTTC.

The J gene is TRBJ1-5, the V gene TRBV5-1; 7 bases match TRBD1. V lost 1 base to trimming and J lost 4 bases; unmatched junction nucleotides: 2. Germline V gives CDR1 SGHRS, CDR2 YFSETQ. This CDR3 has 14 residues. In DNA, the CDR3 is TGCGCCAGCAGCTTGTCAGGGGGGAATCAGCCCCAGCATTTT. Its translation: CASSLSGGNQPQHF.

This chain connects TRBV5-6 to TRBJ2-1; possibly TRBD2 for D (6 bases). V was cut by 4 bases and J by 7 bases, with 12 bases left in between. CDR3 length: 13 residues. Germline assignment: CDR1 SGHDT and CDR2 YYEEEE. The DNA for the CDR3 is TGTGCCAGCAGCCCCCTGCGGGGTAATGAGCAGTTCTTC. Translation: CASSPLRGNEQFF.